This record concerns one T cell receptor (beta chain) sequence. This record belongs to a study of radiation and T cells in renal cell carcinoma. The overall study: Nephrectomy followed 15 Gy stereotactic body radiation by 4 weeks.

Profiling relied on immunoSEQ multiplex PCR, and the TCRdb table lists in-frame clones only, not all of them. The data show tens of thousands of clones, 70% to 80% seen once. Time point of the sample: blood 2 weeks post-SBRT. Treatment denoted: 15 Gy SBRT to primary tumor, nephrectomy 4 weeks later. Germline assignment: CDR1 SQVTM and CDR2 ANQGSEA. Trimming shortened V by 6 bases and J by 11 bases, and 10 bases separated the two germline ends. CDR3 length: 9 amino acids. The receptor was isolated from a man aged 55 to 70 with renal cell carcinoma. The starting material was blood, obtained from a patient whose treatment included radiotherapy and nephrectomy. The chain uses TRBV29-1 and TRBJ1-1; D is unresolved. As DNA, the CDR3 is TGCAGCGTCTCCTCCGAGGCTTTCTTT. The encoded protein is CSVSSEAFF.